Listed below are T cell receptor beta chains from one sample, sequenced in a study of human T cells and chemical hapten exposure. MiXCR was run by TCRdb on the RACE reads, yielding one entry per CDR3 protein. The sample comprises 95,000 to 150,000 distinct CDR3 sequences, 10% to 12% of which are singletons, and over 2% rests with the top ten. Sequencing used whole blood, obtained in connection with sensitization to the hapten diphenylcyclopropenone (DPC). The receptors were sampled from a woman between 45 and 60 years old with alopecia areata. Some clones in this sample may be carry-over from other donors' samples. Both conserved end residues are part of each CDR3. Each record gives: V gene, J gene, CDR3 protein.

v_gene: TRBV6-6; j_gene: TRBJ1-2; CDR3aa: CASSSPVGYGYTF
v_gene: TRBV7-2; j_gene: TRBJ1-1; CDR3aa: CASSSTTAGGPEAFF
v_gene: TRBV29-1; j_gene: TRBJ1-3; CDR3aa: CSATTGPNSGNTIYF
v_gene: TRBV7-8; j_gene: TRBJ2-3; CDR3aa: CASSLTAGGVDTQYF
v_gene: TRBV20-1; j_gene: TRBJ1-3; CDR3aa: CSAATEGNTIYF
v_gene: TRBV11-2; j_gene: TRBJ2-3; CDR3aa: CASSPPSVAGGGDTQYF
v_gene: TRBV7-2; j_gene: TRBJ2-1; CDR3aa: CASSLVGREEPYNEQFF
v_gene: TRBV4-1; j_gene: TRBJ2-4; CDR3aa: CASSQPRVGVAKNIQYF
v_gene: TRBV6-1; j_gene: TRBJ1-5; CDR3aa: CASSENWGVGQPQHF
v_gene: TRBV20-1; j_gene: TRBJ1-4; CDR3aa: CSASLQTGTDEKLFF
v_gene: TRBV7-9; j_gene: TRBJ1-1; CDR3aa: CASSSETGEAFF
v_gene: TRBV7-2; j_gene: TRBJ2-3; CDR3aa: CASSPRTRLGTDTQYF
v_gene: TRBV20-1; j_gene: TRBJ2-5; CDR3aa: CSAKKKTQHF
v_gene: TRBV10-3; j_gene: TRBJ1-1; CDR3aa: CAIQTGERTEAFF
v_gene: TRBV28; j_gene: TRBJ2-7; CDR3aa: CASSPSAFSYEQYF
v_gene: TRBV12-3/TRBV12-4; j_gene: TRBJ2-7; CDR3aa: CASSLLRGESYEQYF
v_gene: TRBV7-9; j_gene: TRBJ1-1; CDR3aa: CASSRELNTEAFF
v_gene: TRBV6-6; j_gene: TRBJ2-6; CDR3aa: CATNEISGANVLTF
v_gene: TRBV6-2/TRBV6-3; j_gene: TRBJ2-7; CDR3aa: CASAIERLASRGEQYF
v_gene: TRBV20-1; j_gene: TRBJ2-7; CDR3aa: CSAREGTGYEQYF
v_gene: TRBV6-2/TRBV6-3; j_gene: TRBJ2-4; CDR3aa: CASSPWVAGAGGGIQYF
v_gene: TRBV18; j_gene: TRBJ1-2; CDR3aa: CASSTGTENYGYTF